One sample yielded the 13 T cell receptor beta chains listed below, sequenced in a study of T cell responses to AZD1222 COVID-19 vaccine. Repertoires were generated with immunoSEQ multiplex PCR, while TCRdb's copy carries only in-frame clones and drops some. The table records around 140,000 clones, 89% of them present only once. The sample here was peripheral blood, taken on day 0 of AZD1222 vaccination. These receptors were obtained from an adult in good health.

This chain uses TRBV7-2 with TRBJ2-3; weak D call: TRBD2 (7 bases). With 0 bases removed from V and 5 bases from J, the gap between germline ends came to 12 bases. The CDR3 runs to 15 residues. CDR1 is SGHTA and CDR2 is FQGNSA in the germline V gene. This chain's CDR3 is CASSLAGGRVDTQYF. In DNA form, the CDR3 reads TGTGCCAGCAGCTTAGCGGGGGGGCGGGTAGATACGCAGTATTTT.

The V call is TRBV12-3 or TRBV12-4, the J call TRBJ2-7, with D possibly matching TRBD1 (5 bases). The ends were cut back, 1 base at V and 3 bases at J, with 7 bases in the middle. CDR3 size: 13 residues. CDR3 in amino acids: CASSLEDNYEQYF. In nucleotides, the CDR3 is TGTGCCAGCAGTTTAGAGGACAACTACGAGCAGTACTTC.

This chain links TRBV5-5 with TRBJ1-6, with a tentative D call TRBD1 (5 bases). Germline V gene lookup returns CDR1 SGHKS and CDR2 YYEKEE (reference sequence). V gave up 4 bases and J gave up 9 bases, with 11 bases separating them. This CDR3 comprises 13 residues. CDR3 sequence reads: CASSVGTASPLHF. The CDR3 nucleotides are TGTGCCAGCAGCGTAGGGACCGCTTCACCCCTCCACTTT.

This chain connects TRBV10-2 to TRBJ1-6, with D maybe TRBD1 (5 bases). Looked up from germline, CDR1 is WSHSY and CDR2 is SAAADI. V was shortened by 2 bases and J by 9 bases, with 14 bases between the two germline ends. The CDR3 contains 15 residues. CDR3 residues: CASSEPPGPTSPLHF. CDR3 sequence (DNA): TGCGCCAGCAGTGAGCCCCCGGGGCCCACTTCACCCCTCCACTTT.

The chain employs TRBV6-5 and TRBJ1-1; D not resolved. The CDR3 runs 13 residues. Germline V CDR1 and CDR2: MNHEY, SVGAGI. V lost 2 bases to trimming and J lost 1 base, with 5 bases between them. The DNA for the CDR3 is TGTGCCAGCAGTTACGCTCCGAACACTGAAGCTTTCTTT. Protein product: CASSYAPNTEAFF.

The genes are TRBV19 and TRBJ2-6, with 10 bases that match TRBD1. Germline CDR1 reads LNHDA; CDR2 reads SQIVND (reference sequence). Trimming at V came to 10 bases and at J to 4 bases, leaving 13 bases not matched to a gene. The CDR3 consists of 17 residues. The DNA of the CDR3 is TGTGCCACCAAAAAGGGACAGGGGCTGTCAGGGGCCAACGTCCTGACTTTC. Residues: CATKKGQGLSGANVLTF.

The chain joins TRBV2 to TRBJ2-4; 8 positions match TRBD2. The V segment lost 2 bases and the J segment 2 bases; nucleotides outside the gene matches: 8. The CDR3 consists of 17 residues. The germline V gene has CDR1 SNHLY and CDR2 FYNNEI. CDR3 in DNA: TGTGCCAGCAGTGAATGGGGATCGGGAGGGCCCAAAAACATTCAGTACTTC. This gives the protein CASSEWGSGGPKNIQYF.

This chain joins TRBV4-2 and TRBJ2-1; D remains unclear. V lost 0 bases and J 2 bases, leaving 11 bases between the germline ends. Germline lookup yields CDR1 LGHNA and CDR2 YNFKEQ. This CDR3 comprises 16 residues. CDR3 DNA: TGTGCCAGCAGCCAAGATCGGGTCGAGACCTACAATGAGCAGTTCTTC. Encoded protein: CASSQDRVETYNEQFF.

The chain recombines TRBV29-1 with TRBJ2-1; 10 bases map to TRBD2. Germline loops: CDR1 SQVTM, CDR2 ANQGSEA. This CDR3 region has 15 residues. Trimming removed 6 bases from V and 3 bases from J; junction bases left unmatched: 8. The CDR3 DNA follows: TGCAGCGTCCAGCCGGGACTAGCGTTCTACAATGAGCAGTTCTTC. As protein: CSVQPGLAFYNEQFF.

The chain uses TRBV9 and TRBJ2-1; weak D call: TRBD1 (5 bases). The germline CDR1 and CDR2 sequences are SGDLS and YYNGEE. The CDR3 is made up of 13 amino acids. V lost 2 bases, J lost 9 bases, and 12 bases lay in between. DNA for the CDR3: TGTGCCAGCAGCGTCGCAGGGATGGGTGAGCAGTTCTTC. It is translated as CASSVAGMGEQFF.

The V call is TRBV28, the J call TRBJ2-3; D is perhaps TRBD1 (6 bases). Germline loops: CDR1 MDHEN, CDR2 SYDVKM. V lost 7 bases and J 5 bases, leaving 16 bases between the germline ends. The CDR3 has 14 amino acids. CDR3 residues: CASTSPGTRDTQYF. DNA for the CDR3: TGTGCCAGCACCTCTCCGGGGACACGAGATACGCAGTATTTT.

This clone was observed a few times. This chain joins TRBV28 and TRBJ1-1, with TRBD1 identical over 8 bases. CDR3 length equals 14 residues. Looked up from germline, CDR1 is MDHEN and CDR2 is SYDVKM. The V gene end was trimmed by 4 bases and the J gene end by 2 bases; junction bases not matched to a gene: 3. The CDR3 coding sequence is TGTGCCAGCAGTTCCCAGGGGGCTAACACTGAAGCTTTCTTT. Its protein is CASSSQGANTEAFF.

The sample holds one count of this clone. This chain uses TRBV6-5 with TRBJ2-1; D is ambiguous. V lost 2 bases and J 3 bases, leaving 14 bases between the germline ends. Germline V gene data show CDR1 as MNHEY and CDR2 as SVGAGI. This CDR3 is built from 16 residues. CDR3 in amino acids: CASSYLASPHYNEQFF. In nucleotides, the CDR3 is TGTGCCAGCAGTTACCTGGCCTCACCCCACTACAATGAGCAGTTCTTC.